One and the same sample provided the 21 T cell receptor beta chains below, sequenced in a study of response to subunit inactivated influenza vaccine. MiXCR, run by TCRdb on the RT-PCR reads, gives a single entry per CDR3 protein. The sample holds a few hundred thousand distinct CDR3 sequences, approximately 21% seen once. The source was PBMCs from blood, collected about 20 months after vaccination. All receptors derive from a man between 50 and 70 years old who received an inactivated influenza vaccine.

This clonotype was picked up a small number of times. This rearrangement joins TRBV29-1 to TRBJ2-1; 11 bases align to TRBD2. The CDR3 totals 14 residues. V dropped 7 bases and J dropped 9; count of bases not matched to a gene: 11. Germline CDR1 SQVTM, CDR2 ANQGSEA. CDR3 in DNA: TGCAGCGCTGGCCTGACTAGCGGGATATCTGAGCAGTTCTTC. Translation gives CSAGLTSGISEQFF.

The rearrangement uses TRBV12-3 or TRBV12-4 and TRBJ2-1; D not resolved. CDR3 length: 13 amino acids. Trimming pared 6 bases from V and 1 base from J, leaving 7 bases between. CDR3 residues: CASRVRSYNEQFF. The CDR3 DNA is TGTGCCAGCAGGGTTAGGTCCTACAATGAGCAGTTCTTC.

This clonotype was seen only a few times. The chain joins TRBV19 to TRBJ1-5; D is unclear. The CDR3 runs to 14 residues. Trimming took off 7 bases at V and 0 bases at J, with 10 bases between the two ends. The V gene's germline CDR1 is LNHDA and CDR2 SQIVND (reference sequence). CDR3 sequence (DNA): TGTGCCAGTAACTTGGGGAATAGCAATCAGCCCCAGCATTTT. Protein product: CASNLGNSNQPQHF.

In this sample, this clonotype turned up a few times. This sequence joins TRBV4-3 and TRBJ2-7, with 7 bases fitting TRBD1. The CDR3 length is 16 residues. The J segment lost 0 bases and the V segment lost 1 base, leaving 6 bases of the junction unmatched. CDR1 LGHNA and CDR2 YSLEER come from the germline V gene. CDR3 sequence: CASSQVWGQSSYEQYF. Written as DNA, the CDR3 is TGCGCCAGCAGCCAAGTATGGGGACAGAGCTCCTACGAGCAGTACTTC.

The V gene is TRBV7-2, the J gene TRBJ2-5; 11 bases match TRBD1. CDR3 length: 15 amino acids. J lost 3 bases, V lost 6 bases, and 6 bases had no gene match. Germline-derived CDR1 and CDR2 are SGHTA and FQGNSA. CDR3 protein: CASRTGTGGKETQYF. CDR3 nucleotides: TGTGCCAGCAGAACCGGGACAGGGGGGAAAGAGACCCAGTACTTC.

The chain couples TRBV7-2 to TRBJ1-2; 8 bases are shared with TRBD1. The V segment lost 2 bases and the J segment 8 bases; nucleotides outside the gene matches: 13. Germline CDR1 and CDR2: SGHTA and FQGNSA. The CDR3 runs to 16 residues. The CDR3 spells CASSLRMMQGAQGYTF. The CDR3 bases are TGTGCCAGCAGCTTAAGAATGATGCAGGGGGCGCAGGGCTACACCTTC.

This clonotype was seen more than once but under ten times. V and J are TRBV23-1 and TRBJ2-5; tentatively, D is TRBD1 (5 bases). TRBV23-1 is flagged as an ORF with uncertain function. Trimming removed 2 bases from V and 5 bases from J, with 18 bases in between. The CDR3 has 16 amino acids. This chain's CDR3 is CASSQTAAGSGETQYF. The CDR3 nucleotides read TGCGCCAGCAGTCAAACGGCGGCAGGGTCTGGGGAGACCCAGTACTTC.

This clonotype was seen only a few times. J is TRBJ2-4 and V is TRBV6-5; D is uncertain. Trimming cost V 0 bases and J 0 bases, with 6 bases left between them. The CDR3 covers 15 residues. Germline V CDR1 and CDR2: MNHEY, SVGAGI. The CDR3 is CASSYSPGAKNIQYF. The CDR3 region has the DNA TGTGCCAGCAGTTACTCGCCGGGAGCCAAAAACATTCAGTACTTC.

The chain couples TRBV11-2 to TRBJ2-5; D might be TRBD1 (5 bases). Germline V gene lookup returns CDR1 SGHAT and CDR2 FQNNGV. This CDR3 is built from 13 residues. Trimming took 5 bases from V and 3 from J, leaving 10 bases between them. The CDR3 loop is CASSQGKKETQYF. The CDR3 DNA reads TGTGCCAGCAGCCAGGGAAAGAAAGAGACCCAGTACTTC.

The chain recombines TRBV4-3 with TRBJ1-3; weak D call: TRBD1 (5 bases). From germline, CDR1 is LGHNA and CDR2 YSLEER. Trimming took off 0 bases at V and 4 bases at J, with 13 bases between the two ends. This CDR3 spans 16 amino acids. The CDR3 nucleotides read TGCGCCAGCAGCCAAGAAAGCAGAGGGGCGGGAAACACCATATATTTT. This translates into CASSQESRGAGNTIYF.

This clonotype has a handful of counts. The rearrangement links TRBV24-1 to TRBJ2-5, with D perhaps matching TRBD1 or TRBD2 (6 bases each). Germline V lookup: CDR1 KGHDR, CDR2 SFDVKD. With 7 bases removed from V and 5 bases from J, the gap between germline ends came to 13 bases. The CDR3 covers 13 residues. As DNA, the CDR3 is TGTGCCACCAGGGGGGCAGGGAGGGAGACCCAGTACTTC. This gives the protein CATRGAGRETQYF.

The chain has TRBV6-2 or TRBV6-3 and TRBJ1-1; TRBD1 aligns across 10 bases. CDR1 and CDR2 from the germline V gene are MNHEY and SVGEGT. The trim removed 6 bases at V and 2 bases at J, leaving 9 bases unmatched. This CDR3 is 16 amino acids long. The CDR3 sequence: CASRTPGQGPNTEAFF. The CDR3 DNA reads TGTGCCAGCAGAACGCCGGGACAGGGGCCTAACACTGAAGCTTTCTTT.

The chain carries TRBV28 and TRBJ2-1; no clear D gene. CDR1 MDHEN and CDR2 SYDVKM come from the germline V gene. V was cut by 2 bases and J by 6 bases, with 5 bases left in between. The CDR3 is 12 amino acids. CDR3 sequence reads: CASSLVPNEQFF. DNA of the CDR3: TGTGCCAGCAGTTTAGTCCCCAATGAGCAGTTCTTC.

There are a few counts of this clonotype. The gene calls are TRBV29-1 and TRBJ2-7; maybe TRBD1 (5 bases). Germline V gene lookup returns CDR1 SQVTM and CDR2 ANQGSEA. Trimming removed 7 bases at V and 0 bases at J, with 10 bases between. The CDR3 loop spans 12 amino acids. For the CDR3, the DNA is TGCAGCGCCCTGGACAACTCCTACGAGCAGTACTTC. This sequence encodes CSALDNSYEQYF.

This clonotype was detected only once. This chain links TRBV6-5 with TRBJ2-2, with 12 bases matching TRBD2. This CDR3 is built from 18 residues. V was clipped by 0 bases and J by 5 bases; unmatched bases: 7. In germline, CDR1 is MNHEY, CDR2 SVGAGI. The CDR3 protein is CASSYSRRTSGETGELFF. The CDR3 DNA is TGTGCCAGCAGTTACTCGAGGCGGACTAGCGGGGAAACCGGGGAGCTGTTTTTT.

The rearrangement uses TRBV7-9 and TRBJ2-5, with D perhaps matching TRBD2 (6 bases). With 5 bases removed from V and 6 bases from J, the gap between germline ends came to 22 bases. CDR3 length equals 16 residues. Germline V gives CDR1 SEHNR, CDR2 FQNEAQ (reference sequence). The CDR3: CASSATLHGGRQTQYF. Here the CDR3 DNA reads TGTGCCAGCAGCGCCACTTTACATGGAGGGAGGCAGACCCAGTACTTC.

The sample holds a few counts of this clonotype. V is TRBV6-2 or TRBV6-3 and J is TRBJ1-5, with 8 bases lining up with TRBD1. CDR1 and CDR2 from the germline V gene are MNHEY and SVGEGT. Trimming removed 5 bases from V and 12 bases from J; junction bases left unmatched: 3. The CDR3 consists of 11 residues. DNA for the CDR3: TGTGCCAGCAGTCGACAGGGGCACCAGCATTTT. Translating it yields CASSRQGHQHF.

This chain connects TRBV5-1 to TRBJ2-1, with 8 nucleotides matching TRBD2. This CDR3 has 16 amino acids. The germline CDR1 and CDR2 sequences are SGHRS and YFSETQ. The V and J ends lost 3 bases and 4 bases, in that order; junction bases with no gene match: 9. The CDR3 spells CASSSRGRGDYNEQFF. CDR3 DNA sequence: TGCGCCAGCAGCTCCCGAGGGCGGGGGGATTACAATGAGCAGTTCTTC.

A remark on this clonotype: Germline is not matched at one junction end, which may reflect a read error. The V and J genes are TRBV10-3 and TRBJ1-6; D possibly corresponds to TRBD1 (5 bases). CDR1 is ENHRY and CDR2 is SYGVKD in the germline V gene. This CDR3 is built from 15 residues. The CDR3 coding sequence is TGTGCCACCAGTCGCGGGGCGGGGCGGAATTCACCCCTCCACTTT. Encoded protein: CATSRGAGRNSPLHF.

The rearrangement uses TRBV7-2 and TRBJ2-5; the match to TRBD2 covers 7 bases. In germline, CDR1 is SGHTA, CDR2 FQGNSA. With V trimmed by 5 bases and J by 2 bases, 5 bases remained unmatched. The CDR3 has 14 amino acids. The CDR3 DNA follows: TGTGCCAGCAGCCCGCAAGCGGGGCAAGAGACCCAGTACTTC. Translating gives CASSPQAGQETQYF.

The chain links TRBV7-9 to TRBJ1-2; no reliable D call. Germline lookup yields CDR1 SEHNR and CDR2 FQNEAQ (reference sequence). This CDR3 is 16 amino acids long. Trimming took off 1 base at V and 1 base at J, with 13 bases between the two ends. CDR3 DNA sequence: TGTGCCAGCAGCTTAGATGGAGAGAAATTTAACTATGGCTACACCTTC. Translated, it gives CASSLDGEKFNYGYTF.